Listed below are T cell receptor beta chains from one sample, sequenced in a study of OX40 agonist ivuxolimab in advanced cancers. The repertoire was sequenced with immunoSEQ multiplex PCR; TCRdb's copy has only in-frame clones and lacks some. The data hold several thousand clones, with approximately 84% observed a single time. The sample here was CD4+ or CD8+ T cells sorted from blood, taken in a trial of the OX40 agonist ivuxolimab. These receptors all stem from an adult with an advanced solid tumor such as melanoma, head and neck, liver or kidney cancer. The conserved cysteine and the conserved F or W are not part of the CDR3 here.

TRBV15,ATSSWEGVGYEQY
TRBV27,ASSPLPGRETQY
TRBV7-2,ASSLVGGVSSYNEQF
TRBV4-1,ASSQVRSATYEQY
TRBV30,AWSVGSNEQF
TRBV28,ASRPDGQGDGYT
TRBV7-9,ASSDALSYEQY
TRBV28,ATSPRGSYEQY
TRBV2,ASSDRESYGYT
TRBV30,AWSVLRAYNEQF
TRBV5-4,ASSLWGSEPQH
TRBV11-2,ASSSWDRSEAF
TRBV5-1,ASSFAGTNEQF
TRBV30,AWSFGGSVYEQY
TRBV6-5,ASSYSSGYYEQY
TRBV15,ATSRTETNYEQY
TRBV28,ASSFLGDSSTDTQY
TRBV4-1,ASSQDDGNELNQPQH
TRBV6-4,ASSDEEGPYNEQF
TRBV7-8,ASSLVGGESSYNSPLH
TRBV7-9,ASSISGQSE